The TCR beta chain described here comes from a study of untreated major depressive disorder. Study conclusions and caveats: The sequencing tests were limited to three preselected Vbeta families.

Assay: immunoSEQ multiplex PCR; the TCRdb copy retains only in-frame clones and omits some. The profile shows just over 20,000 clones, 80% to 90% of them singletons. Note on this clone: Its antigen is still unknown.

CDR1 is SQVTM and CDR2 is ANQGSEA in the germline V gene. Deletions cut 4 bases from V and 5 bases from J, with 14 bases between. The CDR3 spans 14 residues. Sequenced: CD4+ T cells from PBMCs. This chain joins TRBV29-1 and TRBJ1-4; D is undetermined. The receptor comes from a woman aged 30 to 39 in good health. The CDR3 sequence is CSVATSAINEKLFF. CDR3 coding DNA: TGCAGCGTTGCCACGAGCGCTATAAATGAAAAACTGTTTTTT.